A single sample is the source of the 26 T cell receptor beta chains below, sequenced in a study of blood T cells in healthy people across ages. The use of a sample-barcoded 5' primer and a J-beta primer mix characterized a second PCR of roughly 6 to 11 cycles. TCRdb reprocessed the 5' RACE reads via MiXCR and lists one record per CDR3 protein. In the table there are approximately 780,000 distinct CDR3 sequences, under 30% of which are singletons. The same specimen was also included in a second study, on T cells of mothers and their children.

Sequencing used blood. The receptor set was obtained from a boy aged 5-17 years in good health.

This clonotype was counted between two and nine times. CDR3 loop: CASSLTGWAEAFF. The DNA of the CDR3 is TGTGCCAGCAGCCTCACGGGGTGGGCTGAAGCTTTCTTT. The chain uses TRBV7-9 and TRBJ1-1, with D hard to call. V shed 5 bases and J shed 6 bases, with 13 bases lying between them. Germline loops: CDR1 SEHNR, CDR2 FQNEAQ (reference sequence). The CDR3 extends over 13 amino acids.

A few counts support this clonotype. This chain connects TRBV7-9 to TRBJ2-1; D gene unclear. There are 13 residues in the CDR3. CDR1 and CDR2 from the germline V gene are SEHNR and FQNEAQ (reference sequence). V was shortened by 3 bases and J by 6 bases, with 9 bases between the two germline ends. CDR3 sequence reads: CASSFGIANEQFF. CDR3 DNA sequence: TGTGCCAGCAGCTTTGGGATTGCCAATGAGCAGTTCTTC.

The rearrangement links TRBV18 to TRBJ2-2; D is possibly TRBD1 (5 bases). This CDR3 has 18 residues. Germline V gene data show CDR1 as KGHSH and CDR2 as LQKENI. V was cut by 4 bases and J by 2 bases, with 20 bases left in between. This CDR3 is CASSLSPGLGLNTGELFF. The CDR3, as DNA: TGTGCCAGCTCACTTTCTCCCGGTTTGGGGCTCAACACCGGGGAGCTGTTTTTT.

This clonotype was observed a few times. The CDR3 region is CASSSETGNNEQFF. The CDR3 DNA reads TGTGCCAGCAGCTCCGAGACAGGGAACAATGAGCAGTTCTTC. This sequence joins TRBV7-3 and TRBJ2-1; 7 bases are shared with TRBD1. Losses at the gene ends were 4 bases for V and 5 bases for J; bases not matched to a gene: 5. Germline loops: CDR1 SGHTA, CDR2 FQGTGA. The CDR3 has 14 amino acids.

This clonotype was seen a few times. The chain links TRBV25-1 to TRBJ1-2, with D uncertain. CDR3 length: 14 amino acids. Trimming took 0 bases from V and 6 from J, leaving 11 bases between them. Germline V gives CDR1 MGHDK, CDR2 SYGVNS. Here the CDR3 reads CASSEYWSDDGYTF. The CDR3 DNA reads as TGTGCCAGCAGTGAATACTGGTCGGACGATGGCTACACCTTC.

The chain combines TRBV14 with TRBJ2-1; D possibly corresponds to TRBD1 (5 bases). The CDR3 sequence is 16 residues long. Between the trimmed V and J ends, which lost 0 bases and 0 bases, there was a span of 9 bases. The germline gives CDR1 SGHDN, CDR2 FVKESK. CDR3: CASSQEGVSSYNEQFF. As DNA, the CDR3 is TGTGCCAGCAGCCAAGAAGGGGTCAGCTCCTACAATGAGCAGTTCTTC. Using reference TRBV14 and TRBJ2-1 for the parts outside the CDR3, the full variable domain is EAGVTQFPSHSVIEKGQTVTLRCDPISGHDNLYWYRRVMGKEIKFLLHFVKESKQDESGMPNNRFLAERTGGTYSTLKVQPAELEDSGVYFCASSQEGVSSYNEQFFGPGTRLTVL.

About this clonotype: The junction and the germline gene differ at one end; a read error may be behind it. The chain recombines TRBV7-2 with TRBJ2-2, with a tentative D call TRBD2 (5 bases). Germline loops: CDR1 SGHTA, CDR2 FQGNSA. The CDR3 is 16 amino acids. The DNA of the CDR3 is TGTGCCAGCAGCTTAGTTATCCCGGCGAACACCGGGGAGCTGTTCTTT. It codes for CASSLVIPANTGELFF.

The V call is TRBV20-1, the J call TRBJ1-5; 7 bases are a match to TRBD1. V was pared by 2 bases and J by 2 bases, with 3 bases of the junction left unmatched. This CDR3 contains 14 residues. Germline V lookup: CDR1 DFQATT, CDR2 SNEGSKA (reference sequence). The CDR3 DNA sequence: TGCAGTGCTAGACAAGGGACAGGCAATCAGCCCCAGCATTTT. Protein sequence: CSARQGTGNQPQHF.

V gene TRBV20-1 combines with J gene TRBJ2-5; D is ambiguous. Trimming took 1 base from V and 5 from J, leaving 11 bases between them. This CDR3 has 13 amino acids. CDR1 and CDR2 from the germline V gene are DFQATT and SNEGSKA (reference sequence). This chain's CDR3 is CSARVTIRETQYF. Here the CDR3 DNA reads TGCAGTGCTAGAGTAACGATCCGGGAGACCCAGTACTTC.

This chain links TRBV5-1 with TRBJ2-7; D gene ambiguous. This CDR3 region has 15 residues. The V end lost 2 bases, the J end lost 1 base, and 13 bases lay between the germline ends. CDR1 and CDR2 from the germline V gene are SGHRS and YFSETQ. The DNA for the CDR3 is TGCGCCAGCAGCTTCGGATGGGGTTCTTCCTACGAGCAGTACTTC. This encodes CASSFGWGSSYEQYF.

This chain links TRBV20-1 with TRBJ2-5, with a weak D call TRBD2 (6 bases). The DNA end is more similar to TRBJ2-7, so the J call may be wrong. The germline gives CDR1 DFQATT, CDR2 SNEGSKA (reference sequence). This CDR3 comprises 15 residues. This chain's CDR3 is CSATNPDSGVYEQYF. The CDR3 coding sequence is TGCAGTGCTACTAACCCAGACTCGGGGGTCTACGAGCAGTACTTC.

This clonotype came up a few times. Mismatch with germline at one junction end may stem from a read error. V gene TRBV12-3 or TRBV12-4 combines with J gene TRBJ1-5; possibly TRBD1 for D (6 bases). This CDR3 has 14 amino acids. This CDR3 is CASRPGVTDQPQHF. CDR3 coding DNA: TGTGCCAGCAGACCAGGGGTCACTGATCAGCCTCAGCATTTT.

This clonotype was seen a few times. J is TRBJ2-5 and V is TRBV7-2, with D maybe TRBD1 (6 bases). The CDR3 extends over 13 amino acids. Germline lookup yields CDR1 SGHTA and CDR2 FQGNSA. Trimming shortened V by 3 bases and J by 5 bases, and 10 bases separated the two germline ends. The CDR3 protein is CASSLMQGETQYF. CDR3 bases: TGTGCCAGCAGCTTGATGCAGGGGGAGACCCAGTACTTC.

This clonotype turned up a few times. The chain is built from TRBV2 and TRBJ1-1; the D is unclear. Germline CDR1 reads SNHLY; CDR2 reads FYNNEI. V shed 7 bases and J shed 0 bases, with 12 bases lying between them. The CDR3 is 14 residues long. The CDR3 reads CASNIGSLNTEAFF. DNA of the CDR3: TGTGCCAGCAATATTGGCAGCCTGAACACTGAAGCTTTCTTT.

The CDR3 sequence is CSVGDRGSSYEQYF. The DNA for the CDR3 is TGCAGCGTCGGGGACAGGGGGAGCTCCTACGAGCAGTACTTC. This chain links TRBV29-1 with TRBJ2-7, with TRBD1 matching 11 bases. Trimming took 6 bases from V and 0 from J; bases not matched to a gene: 4. Germline CDR1 is SQVTM and CDR2 is ANQGSEA. This CDR3 contains 14 residues.

This clonotype was recorded a few times. This chain connects TRBV21-1 to TRBJ1-6. TRBV21-1 represents a pseudogene. The CDR3 extends over 16 amino acids. This chain's CDR3 is CASTPIKAVGGSPLHF. Here the CDR3 DNA reads TGTGCCAGCACCCCAATAAAGGCGGTTGGTGGTTCACCCCTCCACTTT.

The gene calls are TRBV3-1 and TRBJ2-3; D gene unclear. This CDR3 spans 14 amino acids. Trimming took 0 bases from V and 4 from J, leaving 8 bases between them. CDR1 and CDR2 (germline): LGHDT, YNNKEL (reference sequence). CDR3 amino acids: CASSQDPSSDTQYF. The CDR3 nucleotides read TGTGCCAGCAGCCAAGATCCTTCCTCAGATACGCAGTATTTT.

The chain links TRBV3-1 to TRBJ1-1; TRBD1 matches at 7 bases. The CDR3 totals 16 residues. Germline V lookup: CDR1 LGHDT, CDR2 YNNKEL (reference sequence). Trimming at V came to 3 bases and at J to 5 bases, leaving 12 bases not matched to a gene. CDR3 nucleotides: TGTGCCAGCAGCCACCCCGGATGGAGGGGGCATACTGAAGCTTTCTTT. This translates into CASSHPGWRGHTEAFF. The full variable domain, in which reference TRBV3-1 and TRBJ1-1 provide the parts outside the CDR3, is DTAVSQTPKYLVTQMGNDKSIKCEQNLGHDTMYWYKQDSKKFLKIMFSYNNKELIINETVPNRFSPKSPDKAHLNLHINSLELGDSAVYFCASSHPGWRGHTEAFFGQGTRLTVV.

This chain uses TRBV5-1 with TRBJ1-4; a weak D match, TRBD1 (6 bases). V lost 7 bases and J 5 bases, leaving 12 bases between the germline ends. The CDR3 consists of 13 residues. CDR1 SGHRS and CDR2 YFSETQ come from the germline V gene. The CDR3 here is CASGMDSNEKLFF. Written as DNA, the CDR3 is TGCGCCAGCGGCATGGACAGCAATGAAAAACTGTTTTTT.

This clonotype has a handful of counts. The CDR3 coding sequence is TGCAGTGCCCTATTCAAGCCGAACACTGAAGCTTTCTTT. This encodes CSALFKPNTEAFF. The chain combines TRBV20-1 with TRBJ1-1; D ambiguous. CDR3 length equals 13 residues. V dropped 6 bases and J dropped 1 base, with 12 bases sitting between them. Looked up from germline, CDR1 is DFQATT and CDR2 is SNEGSKA (reference sequence).

This clonotype was detected only a few times. This chain joins TRBV30 and TRBJ2-7; D gene uncertain. Germline values: CDR1 GTSNPN, CDR2 SVGIG (reference sequence). The CDR3 is made up of 11 amino acids. Trimming took off 3 bases at V and 3 bases at J, with 6 bases between the two ends. Here the CDR3 reads CAWRVVYEQYF. The DNA of the CDR3 is TGTGCCTGGAGGGTTGTCTACGAGCAGTACTTC.

V and J are TRBV7-2 and TRBJ2-4, with 8 bases matching TRBD2. V gave up 0 bases and J gave up 11 bases; unmatched junction bases: 6. Germline assignment: CDR1 SGHTA and CDR2 FQGNSA. CDR3 size: 14 residues. The CDR3 spells CASSLAGREGVQYF. Written as DNA, the CDR3 is TGTGCCAGCAGCTTAGCTGGACGGGAGGGGGTTCAGTACTTC.

The chain carries TRBV20-1 and TRBJ1-2; D uncertain. The V gene's germline CDR1 is DFQATT and CDR2 SNEGSKA (reference sequence). The ends were cut back, 5 bases at V and 3 bases at J, with 13 bases in the middle. CDR3 length: 13 residues. The CDR3 region is CSAVVLTYYGYTF. In DNA, the CDR3 is TGCAGTGCTGTGGTACTCACCTACTATGGCTACACCTTC.

J is TRBJ2-5 and V is TRBV4-1; possible D gene TRBD2, 5 bases. The CDR3 sequence is 16 residues long. The germline V gene encodes CDR1 MGHRA and CDR2 YSYEKL. Trimming took off 3 bases at V and 5 bases at J, with 19 bases between the two ends. This CDR3 is CASSQITWQAEETQYF. DNA for the CDR3: TGCGCCAGCAGCCAGATTACGTGGCAAGCGGAGGAGACCCAGTACTTC.

This clonotype was picked up one time. The chain couples TRBV29-1 to TRBJ2-1, with 15 bases aligning to TRBD2. The ends lost 3 bases at V and 6 bases at J; junction bases unmatched: 15. Germline CDR1 is SQVTM and CDR2 is ANQGSEA. This CDR3 comprises 19 residues. The CDR3 nucleotides read TGCAGCGTTGAGAGAGGACTAGCGGGGGGGCGAAGGAGGTCCAATGAGCAGTTCTTC. It translates to CSVERGLAGGRRRSNEQFF.

This chain links TRBV30 with TRBJ1-2; possible D gene TRBD1, 5 bases. The ends were cut back, 3 bases at V and 8 bases at J, with 13 bases in the middle. CDR1 GTSNPN and CDR2 SVGIG come from the germline V gene (reference sequence). The CDR3 is 12 residues long. This CDR3 is CAWRASWGGYTF. CDR3 bases: TGTGCCTGGAGAGCCTCCTGGGGGGGCTACACCTTC.